Below are 31 T cell receptor beta chains sequenced from a single sample in a study of blood T cell repertoires in COVID-19. Sequencing was performed with immunoSEQ multiplex PCR; in TCRdb, only in-frame clones are kept and a portion is missing. The sample lists about 100,000 clones, around 90% occurring once. Sequencing input: peripheral blood. The receptors here all came from a man between 18 and 29 years old with COVID-19, enrolled during active disease.

V gene TRBV6-5 combines with J gene TRBJ1-2; no clear D gene. This CDR3 is built from 16 residues. The V end lost 0 bases, the J end lost 4 bases, and 15 bases lay between the germline ends. CDR1 is MNHEY and CDR2 is SVGAGI in the germline V gene. The CDR3 protein is CASSYSQEGLSYGYTF. The CDR3 DNA is TGTGCCAGCAGTTACTCGCAGGAGGGTTTGAGCTATGGCTACACCTTC.

To note about this clone: The sample holds other DNA sequences that translate to the same CDR3. This chain connects TRBV27 to TRBJ2-7; D is unclear. Trimming took off 0 bases at V and 3 bases at J, with 6 bases between the two ends. The CDR3 length is 13 residues. The germline V gene has CDR1 MNHEY and CDR2 SMNVEV (reference sequence). The CDR3 region has the DNA TGTGCCAGCAGTTTATCTCGAGGCTACGAGCAGTACTTC. Its protein is CASSLSRGYEQYF.

The V and J genes are TRBV13 and TRBJ1-2; D might be TRBD1 (6 bases). The V and J ends lost 0 bases and 8 bases respectively, with 22 bases between them. CDR3 size: 17 residues. Per germline, CDR1 PRHDT and CDR2 FYEKMQ (reference sequence). In DNA, the CDR3 is TGTGCCAGCAGCTTAGGACAGGGATTGAGGAGGCCCCACGGCTACACCTTC. It translates to CASSLGQGLRRPHGYTF.

This sequence joins TRBV14 and TRBJ1-1, with TRBD1 identical over 10 bases. The V segment lost 1 base and the J segment 9 bases; nucleotides outside the gene matches: 5. Per the germline V gene, CDR1 is SGHDN and CDR2 is FVKESK. The CDR3 has 14 residues. CDR3 sequence reads: CASSQVPDRGKAFF. In nucleotides, the CDR3 is TGTGCCAGCAGCCAAGTCCCGGACAGGGGGAAAGCTTTCTTT. Drawing the rest from reference TRBV14 and TRBJ1-1, the complete variable domain is EAGVTQFPSHSVIEKGQTVTLRCDPISGHDNLYWYRRVMGKEIKFLLHFVKESKQDESGMPNNRFLAERTGGTYSTLKVQPAELEDSGVYFCASSQVPDRGKAFFGQGTRLTVV.

The table lists this clone with a count of one. V and J are TRBV19 and TRBJ2-5, with D possibly TRBD2 on 7 matching bases. Trimming stripped 2 bases from V and 2 bases from J, with 15 bases between. The CDR3 sequence is 16 residues long. Per germline, CDR1 LNHDA and CDR2 SQIVND (reference sequence). Written as DNA, the CDR3 is TGTGCCAGTAGTATATTGGGGGCTAGCGGTCAAGAGACCCAGTACTTC. This codes for CASSILGASGQETQYF.

Points on this clone: One junction end does not reproduce the germline sequence, and a read error may be involved. This chain connects TRBV20-1 to TRBJ2-5; D not resolved. The germline V gene encodes CDR1 DFQATT and CDR2 SNEGSKA (reference sequence). The CDR3 loop spans 11 amino acids. The CDR3 DNA reads TGCAGCGCTAAAGTCCGGGAGACCCAGTACTTC. This translates into CSAKVRETQYF.

The DNA of the CDR3 is TGTGCCTGGACAGGGAACACCGGGGAGCTGTTTTTT. It is translated as CAWTGNTGELFF. The chain joins TRBV30 to TRBJ2-2; no reliable D call. CDR3 length: 12 residues. CDR1 and CDR2 (germline): GTSNPN, SVGIG (reference sequence). The V end lost 4 bases, the J end lost 1 base, and 4 bases lay between the germline ends.

The rearrangement links TRBV19 to TRBJ1-1; D gene unclear. Between the trimmed V and J ends, which lost 3 bases and 5 bases, there was a span of 13 bases. The CDR3 totals 14 residues. Germline CDR1 and CDR2: LNHDA and SQIVND (reference sequence). CDR3 amino acids: CASSIEKSRTEAFF. The CDR3 DNA is TGTGCCAGTAGTATCGAGAAATCTAGGACTGAAGCTTTCTTT.

The chain is built from TRBV6-5 and TRBJ2-7; D is possibly TRBD2 (6 bases). The CDR3 covers 15 residues. Germline V CDR1 and CDR2: MNHEY, SVGAGI. Trimming cost V 2 bases and J 2 bases, with 13 bases left between them. CDR3 amino acids: CASSYRGLSPYEQYF. As DNA, the CDR3 is TGTGCCAGCAGTTACCGTGGACTATCCCCCTACGAGCAGTACTTC.

This rearrangement joins TRBV4-3 to TRBJ2-4; D perhaps matches TRBD2 (5 bases). CDR1 LGHNA and CDR2 YSLEER come from the germline V gene. The CDR3 length is 15 residues. Deletions cut 1 base from V and 9 bases from J, with 16 bases between. CDR3 residues: CASSQVFSSFGIQYF. CDR3 DNA: TGCGCCAGCAGCCAAGTCTTCTCTAGCTTTGGCATTCAGTACTTC.

The gene calls are TRBV5-4 and TRBJ2-7; TRBD1 matches at 10 bases. Per the germline V gene, CDR1 is SGHNT and CDR2 is YYREEE (reference sequence). This CDR3 contains 14 residues. The V segment lost 2 bases and the J segment 3 bases; nucleotides outside the gene matches: 2. DNA for the CDR3: TGTGCCAGCAGCTTCGGGGACAGGGGCTACGAGCAGTACTTC. As protein: CASSFGDRGYEQYF.

The chain joins TRBV7-9 to TRBJ2-1; 10 nucleotides match TRBD1. This CDR3 comprises 15 residues. The V segment lost 5 bases and the J segment 9 bases; nucleotides outside the gene matches: 10. Per germline, CDR1 SEHNR and CDR2 FQNEAQ (reference sequence). The CDR3 is CASSQPGQGIAEQFF. CDR3 nucleotide sequence: TGTGCCAGCAGCCAACCGGGACAGGGGATTGCTGAGCAGTTCTTC.

This clone turned up a few times. V usage is TRBV29-1 and J usage is TRBJ1-1; 7 nucleotides agree with TRBD1. The CDR3 covers 12 residues. V lost 6 bases, J lost 7 bases, and 8 bases stayed unmatched. Per the germline V gene, CDR1 is SQVTM and CDR2 is ANQGSEA. CDR3 sequence: CSVATGLGEAFF. For the CDR3, the DNA is TGCAGCGTCGCGACAGGGCTGGGTGAAGCTTTCTTT.

The chain is built from TRBV6-2 or TRBV6-3 and TRBJ2-7; maybe TRBD2 (6 bases). V was pared by 0 bases and J by 0 bases, with 12 bases between. The CDR3 has 16 residues. Germline V gene data show CDR1 as MNHEY and CDR2 as SVGEGT. CDR3 in DNA: TGTGCCAGCAGTTACTCGATAGCGGAGGTCTCCTACGAGCAGTACTTC. As protein: CASSYSIAEVSYEQYF.

The genes are TRBV13 and TRBJ2-3; TRBD2 matches 14 bases. The germline gives CDR1 PRHDT, CDR2 FYEKMQ (reference sequence). Trimming at V came to 5 bases and at J to 4 bases, leaving 2 bases not matched to a gene. The CDR3 runs to 15 residues. CDR3 in amino acids: CASSRGLAGADTQYF. CDR3 sequence (DNA): TGTGCCAGCAGCCGGGGACTAGCGGGAGCAGATACGCAGTATTTT.

The table lists this clone with a few counts. The chain is built from TRBV19 and TRBJ1-1; TRBD1 matches at 7 bases. CDR3 size: 15 residues. Germline V gene sequence: CDR1 LNHDA, CDR2 SQIVND (reference sequence). Trimming cost V 6 bases and J 6 bases; bases outside gene matches: 13. CDR3 region: CASSQQGLGSAEAFF. The CDR3 bases are TGTGCCAGTAGCCAACAGGGGTTAGGTTCCGCTGAAGCTTTCTTT.

A remark on this clone: A read error may account for a junction end that differs from germline. V is TRBV30 and J is TRBJ1-4, with a possible D match to TRBD1 (6 bases). Germline CDR1 reads GTSNPN; CDR2 reads SVGIG (reference sequence). CDR3 length: 14 residues. CDR3: CAWSTPGVDEKLLF. The CDR3, as DNA: TGTGCCTGGAGTACCCCAGGGGTTGACGAAAAACTGCTTTTT. The variable domain in full, with the rest retrieved from reference TRBV30 and TRBJ1-4, is SQTIHQWPATLVQPVGSPLSLECTVEGTSNPNLYWYRQAAGRGLQLLFYSVGIGQISSEVPQNLSASRPQDRQFILSSKKLLLSDSGFYLCAWSTPGVDEKLLFGSGTQLSVL.

The chain uses TRBV9 and TRBJ1-1; D may be TRBD1 (6 bases). Between the trimmed V and J ends, which lost 0 bases and 4 bases, there was a span of 16 bases. The CDR3 sequence is 16 residues long. CDR1 is SGDLS, CDR2 YYNGEE, per germline. CDR3 region: CASSVAPQTGPTEAFF. In DNA, the CDR3 is TGTGCCAGCAGCGTAGCGCCCCAAACAGGGCCCACTGAAGCTTTCTTT.

This clone was counted a single time. The chain couples TRBV14 to TRBJ2-2; D possibly corresponds to TRBD1 (6 bases). Trimming left V 6 bases short and J 3 bases short, with 14 bases between. The length of the CDR3 is 15 residues. The germline CDR1 and CDR2 sequences are SGHDN and FVKESK. The CDR3, as DNA: TGTGCCAGCAGGCTCGGGCAGGGGTACACCGGGGAGCTGTTTTTT. Protein: CASRLGQGYTGELFF.

J is TRBJ2-5 and V is TRBV11-2, with D perhaps TRBD2 (5 bases). Germline loops: CDR1 SGHAT, CDR2 FQNNGV. CDR3 length equals 14 residues. The ends were cut back, 3 bases at V and 2 bases at J, with 10 bases in the middle. CDR3 DNA sequence: TGTGCCAGCAGCTTCGGACTTGGTCAAGAGACCCAGTACTTC. Translated: CASSFGLGQETQYF.

The chain combines TRBV15 with TRBJ2-2, with 7 bases lining up with TRBD1. Germline V gives CDR1 LNHNV, CDR2 YYDKDF (reference sequence). J was trimmed by 1 base and V by 2 bases; bases with no gene match: 7. This CDR3 has 17 residues. CDR3 amino acids: CATSRPRQGMNTGELFF. In DNA, the CDR3 is TGTGCCACCAGCAGACCACGACAGGGCATGAACACCGGGGAGCTGTTTTTT.

The gene calls are TRBV5-1 and TRBJ2-7, with D perhaps matching TRBD1 (6 bases). Per the germline V gene, CDR1 is SGHRS and CDR2 is YFSETQ. V lost 4 bases to trimming and J lost 1 base, with 15 bases between them. This CDR3 has 15 residues. Here the CDR3 DNA reads TGCGCCAGCAGCCGGACAGAAGATTATTCCTACGAGCAGTACTTC. It codes for CASSRTEDYSYEQYF.

CDR3 coding DNA: TGTGCCAGCAGCCCGGGGATGAACCAAGAGACCCAGTACTTC. Translated: CASSPGMNQETQYF. V and J are TRBV7-3 and TRBJ2-5; D is possibly TRBD2 (5 bases). Germline assignment: CDR1 SGHTA and CDR2 FQGTGA. Trimming removed 5 bases at V and 0 bases at J, with 10 bases between. The CDR3 covers 14 residues.

The rearrangement joins TRBV7-2 to TRBJ1-1; the D is unclear. The germline CDR1 and CDR2 sequences are SGHTA and FQGNSA. The CDR3 is made up of 14 amino acids. Trimming left V 2 bases short and J 10 bases short, with 17 bases between. The CDR3 DNA is TGTGCCAGCAGCTTATCCCCACCGAACAGTCGAGCTTTCTTT. Translation gives CASSLSPPNSRAFF.

On this clone itself: The same CDR3 can be traced to other DNA sequences in this sample. This CDR3 reads CASSQQGNYGYTF. CDR3 DNA sequence: TGTGCCAGCAGTCAACAGGGGAACTATGGCTACACCTTC. This chain joins TRBV2 and TRBJ1-2; 7 nucleotides align to TRBD1. Germline CDR1 SNHLY, CDR2 FYNNEI. Germline trimming cut 5 bases from V and 2 bases from J; bases unmatched to any gene: 2. This CDR3 is built from 13 residues. Drawing the rest from reference TRBV2 and TRBJ1-2, the complete variable domain is EPEVTQTPSHQVTQMGQEVILRCVPISNHLYFYWYRQILGQKVEFLVSFYNNEISEKSEIFDDQFSVERPDGSNFTLKIRSTKLEDSAMYFCASSQQGNYGYTFGSGTRLTVV.

The chain couples TRBV7-2 to TRBJ1-6, with 7 bases fitting TRBD1. CDR3 length: 16 residues. The V and J ends lost 5 bases and 7 bases, in that order; junction bases with no gene match: 11. Germline CDR1 reads SGHTA; CDR2 reads FQGNSA. CDR3 region: CASSQFQGVTNSPLHF. CDR3 DNA: TGTGCCAGCAGCCAATTCCAGGGGGTGACGAATTCACCCCTCCACTTT.

V and J are TRBV3-1 (or the pseudogene TRBV3-2) and TRBJ1-2; 7 bases are a match to TRBD1. Germline CDR1 and CDR2: LGHDT and YNNKEL (reference sequence). V lost 0 bases and J lost 6; bases outside the gene matches: 13. This CDR3 spans 17 amino acids. The CDR3 reads CASSQEGILGQLHGYTF. CDR3 sequence (DNA): TGTGCCAGCAGCCAAGAAGGAATTTTGGGACAGCTGCATGGCTACACCTTC.

Note on this clone: Relative to the germline gene, one junction end is altered; a read error may explain this. The gene calls are TRBV4-1 and TRBJ1-4; 10 bases align to TRBD1. Germline V CDR1 and CDR2: MGHRA, YSYEKL. The CDR3 extends over 15 amino acids. The CDR3 loop is CASSQTGTGEEKLLF. As DNA, the CDR3 is TGCGCCAGCAGCCAAACCGGGACAGGGGAGGAAAAACTGCTTTTT.

This clone was seen just once. CDR3 DNA: TGTGCCAGCGGTACCGGGACAGCGCTCTTATCTGGGGCCAACGTCCTGACTTTC. Protein sequence: CASGTGTALLSGANVLTF. The chain employs TRBV28 and TRBJ2-6; 7 bases line up with TRBD1. The junction had 14 bases not matched to a gene; V was cut back by 8 bases and J by 1 base. The CDR3 covers 18 residues. Looked up from germline, CDR1 is MDHEN and CDR2 is SYDVKM.

The genes are TRBV19 and TRBJ2-2; 8 nucleotides match TRBD1. The CDR3 contains 13 residues. From germline, CDR1 is LNHDA and CDR2 SQIVND (reference sequence). V shed 10 bases and J 6 bases; nucleotides not matched to a gene: 7. The chain's CDR3 is CATVDRGAGELFF. CDR3 DNA sequence: TGTGCCACCGTCGACAGGGGCGCCGGGGAGCTGTTTTTT. Looking up the rest from reference TRBV19 and TRBJ2-2 gives the full variable domain: DGGITQSPKYLFRKEGQNVTLSCEQNLNHDAMYWYRQDPGQGLRLIYYSQIVNDFQKGDIAEGYSVSREKKESFPLTVTSAQKNPTAFYLCATVDRGAGELFFGEGSRLTVL.

DNA for the CDR3: TGTGCCAGCAGTTTACTAGCGGGAGAGCGCGCAGATACGCAGTATTTT. Translation gives CASSLLAGERADTQYF. The rearrangement uses TRBV28 and TRBJ2-3; 10 bases match TRBD2. There are 16 residues in the CDR3. Germline CDR1 reads MDHEN; CDR2 reads SYDVKM. V lost 2 bases, J lost 4 bases, and 6 bases stayed unmatched.